This TCR beta chain was sequenced during a study of T cells in localized non-small cell lung cancer. General study findings and limits: Adjacent lung had a median roughly 53 of the 100 largest tumor clones. Uninvolved adjacent lung, not tumor, had the highest T cell clonality. A denser population of T cells in blood accompanied longer overall survival. Heterogeneity remains possible because sequencing was limited to only one tumor region.

About this clone itself: Its antigen is not known.

Sequenced by immunoSEQ multiplex PCR; TCRdb stores in-frame clones only, minus some. The sample yields around 80,000 clones, around 80% seen once. The receptor's source is a man aged 40 to 70 with stage II squamous cell lung carcinoma. The sequenced sample was PBMCs, obtained before any cancer treatment.

CDR3 bases: TGTGCCACCAGCAGGGGGGGGAGTGGCTACGAGCAGTACTTC. Its translation is CATSRGGSGYEQYF. This chain connects TRBV15 to TRBJ2-7, with TRBD2 matching over 7 bases. CDR1 and CDR2 (germline): LNHNV, YYDKDF (reference sequence). The CDR3 is 14 amino acids. J was trimmed by 3 bases and V by 3 bases; bases with no gene match: 5.